Following are 21 T cell receptor beta chains from one sample sequenced in a study of T cells after yellow fever vaccination (dated by TCRdb to between 2018 and 2020). Libraries came from 5' RACE. TCRdb shows the sequencer as Illumina NovaSeq 6000. TCRdb ran its own pipeline on the public reads, namely fastp trimming at Q25 and MiXCR clone calling, and kept in-frame beta chains. CDR3 protein duplicates are merged, each entry listing the most common genes and DNA. Recorded for this sample are some 420,000 distinct CDR3 sequences; around 20% of them occurred a single time. Together, the top ten hold around 17% of the sample. In light of the paper, this sample's treatment or condition label describes: live attenuated yellow fever vaccine strain. Sequenced here: PBMCs, sampled before the yellow fever booster vaccination. Source of these receptors: a young man who received the YFV17D yellow fever vaccine.

The rearrangement joins TRBV2 to TRBJ1-1; 7 bases agree with TRBD1. Germline CDR1 and CDR2: SNHLY and FYNNEI. The V gene end was trimmed by 8 bases and the J gene end by 0 bases; junction bases not matched to a gene: 6. The CDR3 totals 14 residues. The CDR3 DNA sequence: TGTGCCAGCGGCGGGGACAGATTGAACACTGAAGCTTTCTTT. Translation gives CASGGDRLNTEAFF.

V and J are TRBV2 and TRBJ2-2, with D perhaps TRBD2 (6 bases). This CDR3 is 15 amino acids long. The V end was cut by 4 bases, the J end by 5 bases, with 14 bases between. Germline-derived CDR1 and CDR2 are SNHLY and FYNNEI. CDR3 protein: CASSGGGYWTGELFF. The CDR3 nucleotides are TGTGCCAGCAGTGGTGGGGGGTACTGGACCGGGGAGCTGTTTTTT.

There are many counts of this clonotype. The chain recombines TRBV7-2 with TRBJ2-7, with a possible D match to TRBD2 (5 bases). There are 13 residues in the CDR3. V was trimmed by 4 bases and J by 7 bases, leaving 14 bases between them. Germline CDR1 reads SGHTA; CDR2 reads FQGNSA. The CDR3 DNA is TGTGCCAGCAGCTCGCGTCGGGGAAGTGAGCAGTACGTC. Its translation is CASSSRRGSEQYV.

The chain recombines TRBV12-3 or TRBV12-4 with TRBJ2-7, with D tentatively TRBD1 (5 bases). The CDR3 spans 14 residues. Deletions cut 6 bases from V and 0 bases from J, with 12 bases between. CDR3 sequence: CASSPRTNSYEQYF. The CDR3 nucleotides read TGTGCCAGCAGCCCCCGGACAAACTCCTACGAGCAGTACTTC.

The chain couples TRBV10-3 to TRBJ2-7, with 15 bases that match TRBD2. Germline assignment: CDR1 ENHRY and CDR2 SYGVKD. With 4 bases clipped from V and 2 bases from J, the junction kept 0 bases outside the gene matches. The CDR3 loop spans 15 amino acids. CDR3 DNA: TGTGCCATCAGTGGGACTAGCGGGGGGGCCTACGAGCAGTACTTC. Residues: CAISGTSGGAYEQYF.

V and J are TRBV19 and TRBJ1-1; D might be TRBD1 (5 bases). The CDR3 is 13 residues long. Trimming stripped 7 bases from V and 4 bases from J, with 13 bases between. Germline V gene data show CDR1 as LNHDA and CDR2 as SQIVND (reference sequence). The CDR3 coding sequence is TGTGCCAGTACCCCCGGGACCACCACTGAAGCTTTCTTT. It codes for CASTPGTTTEAFF.

This clonotype has ten or more counts. This chain joins TRBV12-3 or TRBV12-4 and TRBJ2-3, with D perhaps TRBD2 (5 bases). V dropped 5 bases and J dropped 7 bases, with 13 bases sitting between them. CDR3 length: 13 residues. The CDR3 DNA reads TGTGCCAGCAGTCTCCTCCTAGCTCATACGCAGTATTTT. Its translation: CASSLLLAHTQYF.

This clonotype has a handful of counts. The chain uses TRBV5-1 and TRBJ2-3, with D possibly TRBD1 on 5 matching bases. Germline lookup yields CDR1 SGHRS and CDR2 YFSETQ. This CDR3 comprises 13 residues. V was clipped by 4 bases and J by 5 bases, with 11 bases between them. The DNA for the CDR3 is TGCGCCAGCAGCCGAGACCAGGGAGATACGCAGTATTTT. Translation: CASSRDQGDTQYF.

This clonotype was observed a few times. The chain carries TRBV21-1 and TRBJ2-7; the tabulated D call, TRBD1, remains unverified against the DNA. TRBV21-1 is a recognized pseudogene. The CDR3 is 16 residues long. DNA of the CDR3: TGTGCCAGCAGCAAAGAGACACAGGGGTCTTCCTACGAGCAGTACGTC. This gives the protein CASSKETQGSSYEQYV.

This clonotype was counted between two and nine times. V and J are TRBV20-1 and TRBJ1-1, with D maybe TRBD1 (5 bases). CDR1 is DFQATT and CDR2 is SNEGSKA in the germline V gene (reference sequence). The V end lost 0 bases, the J end lost 1 base, and 9 bases lay between the germline ends. The CDR3 runs 14 residues. The CDR3 loop is CSARESTGNTEAFF. The CDR3 bases are TGCAGTGCTAGAGAGAGCACAGGGAACACTGAAGCTTTCTTT.

This clonotype was picked up a small number of times. The chain recombines TRBV20-1 with TRBJ1-1, with 7 bases identical to TRBD1. This CDR3 has 13 residues. Germline CDR1 DFQATT, CDR2 SNEGSKA (reference sequence). With 4 bases clipped from V and 6 bases from J, the junction kept 8 bases outside the gene matches. The CDR3 is CSATDRVRSEAFF. The CDR3, as DNA: TGCAGTGCTACAGACAGGGTTAGGTCTGAAGCTTTCTTT.

This clonotype was found a few times. The CDR3 DNA sequence: TGTGCCAGCAGTCCCATACAGGTCTACGAGCAGTACTTC. The encoded protein is CASSPIQVYEQYF. This rearrangement joins TRBV6-2 or TRBV6-3 to TRBJ2-7; tentatively, D is TRBD1 (5 bases). The V end was cut by 5 bases, the J end by 3 bases, with 11 bases between. The length of the CDR3 is 13 residues. Germline-derived CDR1 and CDR2 are MNHEY and SVGEGT.

This clonotype turned up a few times. The rearrangement links TRBV5-1 to TRBJ2-5; no clear D. Trimming shortened V by 4 bases and J by 2 bases, and 9 bases separated the two germline ends. Germline lookup yields CDR1 SGHRS and CDR2 YFSETQ. CDR3 length equals 13 residues. The CDR3 loop reads CASSPTQQETQYF. CDR3 nucleotide sequence: TGCGCCAGCAGCCCGACACAACAAGAGACCCAGTACTTC. The full variable domain, completed using reference TRBV5-1 and TRBJ2-5, is KAGVTQTPRYLIKTRGQQVTLSCSPISGHRSVSWYQQTPGQGLQFLFEYFSETQRNKGNFPGRFSGRQFSNSRSEMNVSTLELGDSALYLCASSPTQQETQYFGPGTRLLVL.

V and J are TRBV6-5 and TRBJ1-6; D uncertain. This CDR3 spans 15 amino acids. Looked up from germline, CDR1 is MNHEY and CDR2 is SVGAGI. Trimming cost V 2 bases and J 3 bases, with 8 bases left between them. This CDR3 is CASSYAANYNSPLHF. DNA for the CDR3: TGTGCCAGCAGTTACGCGGCGAACTATAATTCACCCCTCCACTTT.

The V and J genes are TRBV7-2 and TRBJ1-1; no firm D call. The CDR3 consists of 13 residues. Deletions cut 3 bases from V and 1 base from J, with 6 bases between. Germline V gene lookup returns CDR1 SGHTA and CDR2 FQGNSA. The CDR3 DNA follows: TGTGCCAGCAGCTTCGCACAGAACACTGAAGCTTTCTTT. It codes for CASSFAQNTEAFF.

This clonotype was recorded a few times. The V and J genes are TRBV7-3 and TRBJ1-1; D is ambiguous. The V end was cut by 1 base, the J end by 8 bases, with 11 bases between. Germline CDR1 is SGHTA and CDR2 is FQGTGA. This CDR3 comprises 13 residues. The CDR3 DNA sequence: TGTGCCAGCAGCTTAAATCCTCTCGACGAAGCTTTCTTT. This translates into CASSLNPLDEAFF.

The CDR3 DNA follows: TGTGCCAGTAGCCAGCGGGGGGGCCCGAAAAACATTCAGTACTTC. Protein sequence: CASSQRGGPKNIQYF. J is TRBJ2-4 and V is TRBV19, with 10 bases aligning to TRBD2. The CDR3 sequence is 15 residues long. Trimming at V came to 6 bases and at J to 4 bases, leaving 6 bases not matched to a gene. Germline-derived CDR1 and CDR2 are LNHDA and SQIVND (reference sequence). Complete variable domain (other parts from reference TRBV19 and TRBJ2-4): DGGITQSPKYLFRKEGQNVTLSCEQNLNHDAMYWYRQDPGQGLRLIYYSQIVNDFQKGDIAEGYSVSREKKESFPLTVTSAQKNPTAFYLCASSQRGGPKNIQYFGAGTRLSVL.

The CDR3 DNA follows: TGCGCCAGCAGCTTATCCCCTTCGGGTGGGCGCCCCGATTCAGAGTTCTTC. Its translation: CASSLSPSGGRPDSEFF. V is TRBV5-1 and J is TRBJ2-1; D is unclear. The CDR3 runs to 17 residues. V dropped 2 bases and J dropped 14 bases, with 29 bases sitting between them. Germline V gene sequence: CDR1 SGHRS, CDR2 YFSETQ.

The rearrangement joins TRBV6-2 or TRBV6-3 to TRBJ2-7; 8 bases line up with TRBD1. V lost 2 bases to trimming and J lost 3 bases; unmatched junction nucleotides: 9. Germline CDR1 MNHEY, CDR2 SVGEGT. CDR3 length equals 16 residues. The CDR3 coding sequence is TGTGCCAGCAGTTACCCCGAGACAGGGGTTATCTACGAGCAGTACTTC. Its protein is CASSYPETGVIYEQYF.

The chain carries TRBV27 and TRBJ1-5; no definite D call. Germline-derived CDR1 and CDR2 are MNHEY and SMNVEV (reference sequence). V lost 8 bases, J lost 7 bases, and 12 bases lay in between. This CDR3 is 12 amino acids long. CDR3 region: CASGDRGQPQHF. CDR3 sequence (DNA): TGTGCCAGCGGGGATCGGGGACAGCCCCAGCATTTT.

This clonotype was detected ten times or more. The chain recombines TRBV29-1 with TRBJ2-3; TRBD2 is a possible D gene (7 bases). Trimming left V 4 bases short and J 5 bases short, with 10 bases between. Germline V gives CDR1 SQVTM, CDR2 ANQGSEA. The CDR3 contains 12 residues. DNA for the CDR3: TGCAGCGTTGGGGGGGGCGGAGATACGCAGTATTTT. It codes for CSVGGGGDTQYF.